This record covers a single T cell receptor beta chain. The data were taken from a study of brain T cells in children with intractable seizures. Assay used: immunoSEQ multiplex PCR; TCRdb lists only in-frame clones, some missing. The sample yields 70,000 to 90,000 clones, about 93% seen once. The sequence derives from a boy under two years old with tuberous sclerosis and intractable seizures. This sample comprised peripheral blood, obtained at surgery.

The CDR3 coding sequence is TGTGCCAGCAGTGAAGCGCTTTTAGGTTGTGGGACAGGGGGAACAGATACGCAGTATTTT. Protein sequence: CASSEALLGCGTGGTDTQYF. The V and J genes are TRBV2 and TRBJ2-3; 11 bases map to TRBD1. Germline lookup yields CDR1 SNHLY and CDR2 FYNNEI. The CDR3 contains 20 residues. V lost 0 bases to trimming and J lost 3 bases; unmatched junction nucleotides: 14. The whole variable domain, remainder taken from reference TRBV2 and TRBJ2-3, is EPEVTQTPSHQVTQMGQEVILRCVPISNHLYFYWYRQILGQKVEFLVSFYNNEISEKSEIFDDQFSVERPDGSNFTLKIRSTKLEDSAMYFCASSEALLGCGTGGTDTQYFGPGTRLTVL.